This T cell receptor beta chain was profiled in a study of blood T cell repertoires in COVID-19. Study-level background: Nucleic acid was either cDNA or gDNA, and it came from T cells, B-cell-depleted T cells, or PBMCs.

V was cut by 4 bases and J by 3 bases, with 4 bases left in between. CDR1 is MDHEN, CDR2 SYDVKM, per germline. This CDR3 is built from 11 residues. Clones were sequenced by immunoSEQ multiplex PCR, and TCRdb holds only the in-frame ones, with some missing. The sample shows approximately 300,000 clones, roughly nine tenths of them seen only once. Individuals drawn from under 30 US areas were roughly 18 to 95 years old. Categorization into cohorts depended on clinical history that participants reported. Two consecutive negative NP/OP PCR tests, clearance, or resolved symptoms defined Cohort 3 recovery. Comment on this clone: The same CDR3 arises from other DNA sequences in this sample as well.

This sequence originates from a man between 60 and 75 years old who had recovered from COVID-19. This chain connects TRBV28 to TRBJ2-7, with D unclear. Sequencing input: PBMCs or T cells enriched from blood (not recorded which). The CDR3 nucleotides read TGTGCCAGCAGTTCTGTCTACGAGCAGTACTTC. This sequence encodes CASSSVYEQYF.